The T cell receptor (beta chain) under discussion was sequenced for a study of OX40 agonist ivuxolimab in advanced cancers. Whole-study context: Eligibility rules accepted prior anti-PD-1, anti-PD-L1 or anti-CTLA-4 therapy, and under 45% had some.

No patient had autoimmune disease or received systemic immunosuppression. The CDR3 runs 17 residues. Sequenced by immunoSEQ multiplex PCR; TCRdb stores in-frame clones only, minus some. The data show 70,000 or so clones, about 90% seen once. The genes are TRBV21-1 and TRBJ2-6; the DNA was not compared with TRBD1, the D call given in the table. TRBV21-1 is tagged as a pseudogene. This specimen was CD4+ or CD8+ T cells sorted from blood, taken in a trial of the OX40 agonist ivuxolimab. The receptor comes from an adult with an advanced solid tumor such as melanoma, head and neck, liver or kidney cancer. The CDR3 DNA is TGTGCCAGCAGCAAAGGGGCAGGTAGCTCTGGGGCCAACGTCCTGACTTTC. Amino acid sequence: CASSKGAGSSGANVLTF.